The TCR beta chain under discussion was sequenced for a study of blood T cell repertoires in COVID-19. Study information: The origin of the acute and convalescent COVID-19 samples was the United States, Italy and Spain.

From germline, CDR1 is SEHNR and CDR2 FQNEAQ (reference sequence). The CDR3 totals 15 residues. V lost 4 bases and J lost 2, with 14 bases in between. Per the study methods: Estimates of nucleated cell counts were drawn from the amplification of reference gene primers. The repertoire was sequenced with immunoSEQ multiplex PCR; TCRdb's copy has only in-frame clones and lacks some. The V and J calls and the clone size are those of that table, but D and trimming were determined from the DNA. The sample carries about 390,000 clones, just under 90% recorded once. Self-reported history from a screening survey and questionnaire set each donor's cohort. Recovered participants had two consecutive negative NP/OP PCR tests, healthcare professional clearance, or symptom resolution.

The sample consisted of PBMCs or T cells enriched from blood (not recorded which). V usage is TRBV7-9 and J usage is TRBJ1-2; a possible D gene is TRBD1 (6 bases). The sequence came from a woman between 45 and 65 years old who had recovered from COVID-19. Here the CDR3 reads CASSSRTGTNYGYTF. In DNA, the CDR3 is TGTGCCAGCAGCTCCAGAACAGGGACCAACTATGGCTACACCTTC.